This is a list of T cell receptor beta chains from one sample in a study of shared clonotypes between healthy human individuals. Profiling relied on immunoSEQ multiplex PCR, and the TCRdb table lists in-frame clones only, not all of them. The sample yields some 2 million clones, about 95% seen once. Sample: naive CD8+ T cells sorted from blood. The receptors originated from a man aged 18-30 years in good health. Both conserved end residues are part of each CDR3. The D gene is left open where the match is weak. Expanded clones get a size class; other rows say once, few or many, or leave the size out.

DNA	CDR3	V	J	D	size
TGTGCCAGCAGCAAAAGGCCCTCACAAGAGACCCAGTACTTC	CASSKRPSQETQYF	TRBV7-8	TRBJ2-5	-	-
TGTGCCAGTAGTATAGATCTGGAGGACTATGGCTACACCTTC	CASSIDLEDYGYTF	TRBV19	TRBJ1-2	-	few
TGCGCCAGCAGCCTACGGGACAGGGATTCCTACGAGCAGTACTTC	CASSLRDRDSYEQYF	TRBV5-1	TRBJ2-7	TRBD1	-
TGTGCCAGCCCCCATTCTAGCAGAGAAGTCGGGAGTGAGCAGTTCTTC	CASPHSSREVGSEQFF	TRBV2	TRBJ2-1	-	-
TGTGCCAGCAGCTTGATGCTAGCGGGGGGCCCAGATACGCAGTATTTT	CASSLMLAGGPDTQYF	TRBV5-6	TRBJ2-3	TRBD2	-
TGTGCCAGCAGTGGGACACTCTACTCCTACGAGCAGTACTTC	CASSGTLYSYEQYF	TRBV6-1	TRBJ2-7	-	-
TGTGCCAGCAGCCAGCGGGAGAGCTACGAGCAGTACTTC	CASSQRESYEQYF	TRBV27	TRBJ2-7	TRBD2	-
TGTGCCAGCAGCAATACAGGACAGGGGGCGCAGGGCTATGGCTACACCTTC	CASSNTGQGAQGYGYTF	TRBV7-9	TRBJ1-2	TRBD1	-
TGTGCCAGCAGTTCAGGGGTTCGGCAGCCCCAGCATTTT	CASSSGVRQPQHF	TRBV6-5	TRBJ1-5	-	once
TGTGCCAGTTCCTGGGGAGAGAACACCGGGGAGCTGTTTTTT	CASSWGENTGELFF	TRBV6-5	TRBJ2-2	-	-
TGCGCCAGCAGCCAAGATGAGCGGGTGGAAACTAATGAAAAACTGTTTTTT	CASSQDERVETNEKLFF	TRBV4-1	TRBJ1-4	-	-
TGTGCCAGCAGCAAAAAGGACAGTTCGGAGACCCAGTACTTC	CASSKKDSSETQYF	TRBV21-1	TRBJ2-5	-	-
TGTGCCAGTAGTATTTCGCACAACACTGAAGCTTTCTTT	CASSISHNTEAFF	TRBV19	TRBJ1-1	-	-
TGTGCCAGCAGGACTAGCGGGGGGGTGGTGCAGTACTTC	CASRTSGGVVQYF	TRBV27	TRBJ2-7	TRBD2	once
TGCGCCAGCAGCCAAGATACAGGGGAGGTTGGCTACACCTTC	CASSQDTGEVGYTF	TRBV4-3	TRBJ1-2	TRBD1	-
TGTGCCATCGCGGGGCACCCGACTAACTATGGCTACACCTTC	CAIAGHPTNYGYTF	TRBV10-3	TRBJ1-2	-	-
TGTCTGCGGAGGTTCACAGATACGCAGTATTTT	CLRRFTDTQYF	TRBV11-3	TRBJ2-3	-	-
TGTGCCAGCAGTTTCGACAGGGAAAAGACTGAAGCTTTCTTT	CASSFDREKTEAFF	TRBV28	TRBJ1-1	TRBD1	-
TGTGCCAGCAGCTGGATCGGGTCAACGAATCCTAACTATGGCTACACCTTC	CASSWIGSTNPNYGYTF	TRBV7-9	TRBJ1-2	-	-
TGTGCCAGCAGCTCGGACTATGAGCAGTTCTTC	CASSSDYEQFF	TRBV7-2	TRBJ2-1	-	-
TGTGCCAGCAGCTCACCGCCTGAGCAGTTCTTC	CASSSPPEQFF	TRBV7-8	TRBJ2-1	-	-
TGTGCCAGCAGCCCGCAAAACGCTGAAGAGACCCAGTACTTC	CASSPQNAEETQYF	TRBV13	TRBJ2-5	-	-